This T cell receptor (beta chain) was identified in a study of shared clonotypes between healthy human individuals. This clone was observed once. It was CD45RO-negative cells, positively selected for CCR7, that made up naive CD8 cells, with terminally differentiated effector memory CD45RA+ cells excluded. Original processing notes: Filtering differed for immunoSEQ, which gave only junction sequences without quality scores. Repertoires were generated with immunoSEQ multiplex PCR, while TCRdb's copy carries only in-frame clones and drops some. Clonal size and the V and J genes are those of that table, whereas D and trimming came from the DNA. Of 600,000 or so clones in the sample, roughly 98% were seen once. The receptor's source is a young man in good health. Material for sequencing was naive CD8+ T cells sorted from blood.

This CDR3 is CASEEISGYTF. The DNA of the CDR3 is TGTGCCAGCGAGGAGATCTCAGGCTACACCTTC. J is TRBJ1-2 and V is TRBV7-8; D not certain. This CDR3 spans 11 amino acids. Germline-derived CDR1 and CDR2 are SGHVS and FQNEAQ. V was clipped by 8 bases and J by 8 bases, with 12 bases between them. Looking up the rest from reference TRBV7-8 and TRBJ1-2 gives the full variable domain: GAGVSQSPRYKVAKRGQDVALRCDPISGHVSLFWYQQALGQGPEFLTYFQNEAQLDKSGLPSDRFFAERPEGSVSTLKIQRTQQEDSAVYLCASEEISGYTFGSGTRLTVV.